The 19 T cell receptor beta chains below come from one sample, sequenced in a study of blood T cell repertoires in COVID-19. Generated by immunoSEQ multiplex PCR, the TCRdb table keeps only in-frame clones and is missing some. The table lists some 400,000 clones, around 87% of them singletons, with approximately 2.5% in the top ten. Source material: peripheral blood. The receptors were sampled from a woman aged 60 to 75 with COVID-19, enrolled during active disease.

The chain couples TRBV6-5 to TRBJ2-7; TRBD2 agrees at 14 bases. V dropped 6 bases and J dropped 6; count of bases not matched to a gene: 4. This CDR3 is built from 14 residues. Germline lookup yields CDR1 MNHEY and CDR2 SVGAGI. CDR3 sequence: CASRTSGGAPEQYF. The CDR3 DNA is TGTGCCAGCAGGACTAGCGGGGGGGCCCCCGAGCAGTACTTC.

This chain links TRBV4-1 with TRBJ1-1; no clear D. This CDR3 spans 15 amino acids. Trimming removed 1 base from V and 0 bases from J, with 9 bases in between. Germline V gene data show CDR1 as MGHRA and CDR2 as YSYEKL. CDR3 nucleotide sequence: TGCGCCAGCAGCCAAGGGGAGGGAATGAACACTGAAGCTTTCTTT. Its protein is CASSQGEGMNTEAFF.

The V and J genes are TRBV5-5 and TRBJ1-1; D is perhaps TRBD1 (5 bases). The CDR3 consists of 16 residues. V was cut by 4 bases and J by 1 base, with 17 bases left in between. The germline V gene encodes CDR1 SGHKS and CDR2 YYEKEE (reference sequence). The CDR3 bases are TGTGCCAGCAGCCCCGAATGGGGAAGGGGGAACACTGAAGCTTTCTTT. Translated: CASSPEWGRGNTEAFF. Supplemented by reference TRBV5-5 and TRBJ1-1, the full variable domain reads DAGVTQSPTHLIKTRGQQVTLRCSPISGHKSVSWYQQVLGQGPQFIFQYYEKEERGRGNFPDRFSARQFPNYSSELNVNALLLGDSALYLCASSPEWGRGNTEAFFGQGTRLTVV.

This clone was counted only a few times. This sequence joins TRBV3-1 (or the pseudogene TRBV3-2) and TRBJ2-3; D is ambiguous. Trimming shortened V by 3 bases and J by 3 bases, and 16 bases separated the two germline ends. Germline V gene sequence: CDR1 LGHDT, CDR2 YNNKEL (reference sequence). This CDR3 has 16 residues. This CDR3 is CASSHLVGRKTDTQYF. The DNA of the CDR3 is TGTGCCAGCAGCCACCTTGTGGGCAGGAAGACAGATACGCAGTATTTT.

The J gene is TRBJ2-2, the V gene TRBV24-1; 7 bases agree with TRBD1. The CDR3 contains 15 residues. From germline, CDR1 is KGHDR and CDR2 SFDVKD. V lost 3 bases and J lost 6; bases outside the gene matches: 6. CDR3 loop: CATSDPVQGSGELFF. CDR3 bases: TGTGCCACCAGTGATCCCGTACAGGGGTCCGGGGAGCTGTTTTTT.

The chain has TRBV4-2 and TRBJ2-1; D gene ambiguous. From germline, CDR1 is LGHNA and CDR2 YNFKEQ. The CDR3 runs to 14 residues. Trimming took 2 bases from V and 8 from J, leaving 13 bases between them. In nucleotides, the CDR3 is TGTGCCAGCAGCCAATTATTCAGGATAGATGAGCAGTTCTTC. Translated, it gives CASSQLFRIDEQFF.

This chain joins TRBV24-1 and TRBJ2-1; 9 bases agree with TRBD1. This CDR3 has 16 amino acids. The ends lost 3 bases at V and 4 bases at J; junction bases unmatched: 6. In germline, CDR1 is KGHDR, CDR2 SFDVKD. Written as DNA, the CDR3 is TGTGCCACCAGTGATCAGGGACAGGGAGTGTACAATGAGCAGTTCTTC. Encoded protein: CATSDQGQGVYNEQFF.

The rearrangement links TRBV11-1 to TRBJ1-1, with D unclear. The V gene lost 10 bases and the J gene lost 1 base, with 22 bases spanning the gap. The CDR3 has 16 residues. Per germline, CDR1 SGHAT and CDR2 FQDESV (reference sequence). The CDR3 DNA sequence: TGTGCCACCTCCTCGGAAAGCGGACTCCCGAACACTGAAGCTTTCTTT. It encodes CATSSESGLPNTEAFF.

This chain uses TRBV6-2 or TRBV6-3 with TRBJ2-1; 7 nucleotides align to TRBD1. CDR1 MNHEY and CDR2 SVGEGT come from the germline V gene. The CDR3 covers 12 residues. V lost 4 bases and J lost 8; bases outside the gene matches: 2. The CDR3 region has the DNA TGTGCCAGCAGTTTCAGGGGGTATGAGCAGTTCTTC. Its translation is CASSFRGYEQFF.

The chain uses TRBV28 and TRBJ2-3; 7 bases fit TRBD1. V gave up 6 bases and J gave up 6 bases; unmatched junction bases: 9. The CDR3 totals 14 residues. Germline V gene data show CDR1 as MDHEN and CDR2 as SYDVKM. The DNA for the CDR3 is TGTGCCAGCAGGCGGACAGGCTCCCCCGATACGCAGTATTTT. Protein product: CASRRTGSPDTQYF.

This clone appeared once. The genes are TRBV6-5 and TRBJ1-2; D ambiguous. Trimming took 6 bases from V and 0 from J, leaving 8 bases between them. Germline V gives CDR1 MNHEY, CDR2 SVGAGI. The CDR3 extends over 13 amino acids. The CDR3 DNA reads TGTGCCAGCAGACAGACAACTAACTATGGCTACACCTTC. Amino acid sequence: CASRQTTNYGYTF.

This clone was recorded a few times. The chain links TRBV28 to TRBJ1-5; the D gene is possibly TRBD1 (6 bases). The CDR3 covers 15 residues. V lost 6 bases to trimming and J lost 0 bases, with 12 bases between them. Germline V gene sequence: CDR1 MDHEN, CDR2 SYDVKM. The CDR3 nucleotides are TGTGCCAGCAGGGATACAGGGCCTAGCAATCAGCCCCAGCATTTT. Translated, it gives CASRDTGPSNQPQHF.

This sequence joins TRBV2 and TRBJ2-3, with 9 bases identical to TRBD2. The CDR3 contains 15 residues. V gave up 2 bases and J gave up 6 bases; unmatched junction bases: 6. Germline lookup yields CDR1 SNHLY and CDR2 FYNNEI. DNA of the CDR3: TGTGCCAGCAGTGAATCGCGGGGGGGCGTGGATACGCAGTATTTT. It yields the protein CASSESRGGVDTQYF.

The CDR3: CAWRRQGGSTNEKLFF. The CDR3 DNA sequence: TGTGCCTGGAGACGCCAGGGGGGATCAACTAATGAAAAACTGTTTTTT. The chain uses TRBV30 and TRBJ1-4; 7 bases line up with TRBD1. J lost 0 bases, V lost 3 bases, and 7 bases had no gene match. Germline values: CDR1 GTSNPN, CDR2 SVGIG (reference sequence). The CDR3 is 16 residues long.

The chain combines TRBV5-1 with TRBJ2-7, with D possibly matching TRBD2 (5 bases). The V gene's germline CDR1 is SGHRS and CDR2 YFSETQ. The length of the CDR3 is 15 residues. Trimming left V 1 base short and J 5 bases short, with 16 bases between. The CDR3: CASSLTGVIGDEQYF. The DNA for the CDR3 is TGCGCCAGCAGCTTGACCGGGGTAATTGGGGACGAGCAGTACTTC.

This clone was detected a few times. The gene calls are TRBV28 and TRBJ2-5; TRBD1 agrees at 9 bases. The CDR3 extends over 13 amino acids. The V and J ends lost 11 bases and 4 bases, in that order; junction bases with no gene match: 8. Germline CDR1 MDHEN, CDR2 SYDVKM. CDR3 in DNA: TGTGCCCTACAGGGGGCGGGGCGAGAGACCCAGTACTTC. It yields the protein CALQGAGRETQYF.

This chain uses TRBV7-5 with TRBJ1-5. TRBV7-5 is classified as a pseudogene. The CDR3 is 15 residues long. In nucleotides, the CDR3 is TGTGTCAGAAGCTTAGAGTGGGGGGTGGGTCAGCCCCAGCATTTT. The encoded protein is CVRSLEWGVGQPQHF.

For the CDR3, the DNA is TGTGCCAGCAGCTTGGTCCTTGGAAAGGACAGGGGAAGGGAAAAACTGTTTTTT. This sequence encodes CASSLVLGKDRGREKLFF. The V call is TRBV5-8, the J call TRBJ1-4; TRBD1 aligns across 9 bases. The J segment lost 8 bases and the V segment lost 0 bases, leaving 14 bases of the junction unmatched. CDR1 is SGHTS and CDR2 is YDEGEE in the germline V gene. The CDR3 extends over 18 amino acids.

The genes are TRBV6-4 and TRBJ2-2; 9 bases match TRBD1. CDR1 and CDR2 (germline): MRHNA, SNTAGT. The CDR3 has 14 residues. Trimming removed 6 bases from V and 6 bases from J; junction bases left unmatched: 5. The CDR3 nucleotides read TGTGCCAGCAGAGCGGACAGGGGACCCGGGGAGCTGTTTTTT. Protein: CASRADRGPGELFF.